Listed below are T cell receptor beta chains from one sample, sequenced in a study of blood T cells in healthy people across ages. TCRdb reprocessed the 5' RACE reads with MiXCR, giving one entry per CDR3 protein. Of about 690,000 distinct CDR3 sequences in the sample, 40% to 45% are singletons; the top ten hold about 30%. The source material was blood. The receptors originated from a man older than 75 in good health. Both conserved end residues are part of each CDR3. D genes are given only for firm matches. Only some rows state a clone size, as once, few, many or a class for expanded clones.

V gene	clone size	J gene	D gene	CDR3 protein	CDR3 DNA
TRBV29-1	NA	TRBJ2-2	TRBD1	CSVEDRVRVGELFF	TGCAGCGTTGAGGACAGGGTGAGGGTCGGGGAGCTGTTTTTT
TRBV9	NA	TRBJ2-3	TRBD2	CASSAGAGVDTQYF	TGTGCCAGCAGCGCAGGAGCGGGGGTTGATACGCAGTATTTT
TRBV6-1	few	TRBJ2-2	NA	CASSAPGTGELFF	TGTGCCAGCAGTGCCCCGGGAACCGGGGAGCTGTTTTTT
TRBV14	NA	TRBJ2-3	NA	CTSSQDWSDRDTQYF	TGTACCAGCAGCCAAGATTGGTCGGACCGGGATACGCAGTATTTT
TRBV7-2	NA	TRBJ1-2	NA	CASSYGQTTGGYTF	TGTGCCAGCAGCTACGGGCAGACCACAGGTGGCTACACCTTC
TRBV27	once	TRBJ2-4	NA	CTSSLRVTAKNIQYF	TGTACCAGCAGCCTCAGGGTAACAGCCAAAAACATTCAGTACTTC
TRBV7-9	few	TRBJ1-1	NA	CASSPSRQEYTRNTEAFF	TGTGCCAGCAGCCCATCGAGGCAGGAATATACCCGGAACACTGAAGCTTTCTTT
TRBV7-9	NA	TRBJ2-5	NA	CASSSNMMTGLYF	TGTGCCAGCAGCTCAAACATGATGACAGGATTGTACTTC
TRBV7-2	few	TRBJ1-4	TRBD1	CASSSTGDKLFF	TGTGCCAGCAGCTCGACAGGGGATAAACTGTTTTTT
TRBV20-1	NA	TRBJ2-5	TRBD2	CSASLLAGGPQETQYF	TGCAGTGCTAGTTTATTAGCGGGAGGGCCCCAAGAGACCCAGTACTTC
TRBV14	NA	TRBJ2-7	NA	CASSTPSAREQYF	TGTGCCAGCAGCACCCCGAGCGCGCGCGAGCAGTACTTC
TRBV5-1	few	TRBJ2-5	TRBD2	CASSSGDLSGPQETQYF	TGCGCCAGCAGCTCCGGAGACCTTAGCGGGCCTCAAGAGACCCAGTACTTC
TRBV6-2/TRBV6-3	many	TRBJ2-5	TRBD2	CASSPGTSGRSQETQYF	TGTGCCAGCAGTCCCGGGACTAGCGGGAGGTCCCAAGAGACCCAGTACTTC
TRBV18	NA	TRBJ2-7	TRBD1	CASSPGTESNEQYF	TGTGCCAGCTCACCAGGGACAGAATCCAATGAGCAGTACTTC
TRBV20-1	NA	TRBJ2-3	TRBD2	CSARKAGGRADTQYF	TGCAGTGCTAGAAAGGCGGGGGGGAGAGCAGATACGCAGTATTTT
TRBV12-5	medium-sized	TRBJ2-3	TRBD2	CASGLGSSGDGKDTQYF	TGTGCTAGTGGTTTGGGGTCTAGCGGGGATGGTAAAGATACGCAGTATTTT
TRBV4-3	few	TRBJ1-2	NA	CASSLNPSGQNYGYTF	TGCGCCAGCAGCCTGAATCCCTCGGGACAAAACTATGGCTACACCTTC
TRBV4-1	NA	TRBJ1-2	TRBD1	CASGLGQWSGYTF	TGCGCCAGCGGCCTGGGACAGTGGTCTGGCTACACCTTC
TRBV6-2/TRBV6-3	few	TRBJ2-3	NA	CASSRNQGTDTQYF	TGTGCCAGCAGCCGAAATCAGGGGACAGATACGCAGTATTTT
TRBV10-3	NA	TRBJ2-1	NA	CAIGPSYNEQFF	TGTGCCATCGGTCCCTCCTACAATGAGCAGTTCTTC
TRBV7-2	many	TRBJ2-7	NA	CASSLDGSGYEQYF	TGTGCCAGCAGCTTAGACGGGAGTGGTTACGAGCAGTACTTC
TRBV5-1	few	TRBJ2-1	TRBD2	CASSTTGLQASDEQFF	TGCGCCAGCAGCACCACGGGACTACAGGCCTCCGATGAGCAGTTCTTC
TRBV18	NA	TRBJ2-1	TRBD2	CASSPNASGGWYNEQFF	TGTGCCAGCTCACCAAACGCTAGCGGGGGCTGGTACAATGAGCAGTTCTTC
TRBV5-1	many	TRBJ1-5	NA	CASSEGHSNQPQHF	TGCGCCAGCAGCGAAGGACATTCCAATCAGCCCCAGCATTTT
TRBV5-1	NA	TRBJ2-7	NA	CTSSLDGTSYEQYF	TGCACCAGCAGCTTGGATGGAACTAGCTACGAGCAGTACTTC
TRBV30	many	TRBJ1-4	NA	CAWSPGGYEKLFF	TGTGCCTGGAGCCCCGGGGGATATGAAAAACTGTTTTTT
TRBV20-1	NA	TRBJ2-7	NA	CSASPGPRVCEQYF	TGCAGTGCTAGTCCGGGCCCCCGGGTTTGCGAGCAGTACTTC
TRBV20-1	few	TRBJ2-7	TRBD2	CSARGLATSYEQYF	TGCAGTGCTAGAGGACTAGCAACCTCCTACGAGCAGTACTTC
TRBV20-1	NA	TRBJ2-5	TRBD2	CGARDGHRPGLGQETQYF	TGCGGTGCTAGAGACGGCCACCGACCGGGACTAGGACAAGAGACCCAGTACTTC
TRBV3-1	few	TRBJ2-1	NA	CASSQALGEQFF	TGTGCCAGCAGCCAAGCCTTAGGGGAGCAGTTCTTC
TRBV30	NA	TRBJ2-7	NA	CAGSVREEQYF	TGTGCCGGGAGTGTACGGGAGGAGCAGTACTTC
TRBV7-9	NA	TRBJ1-1	NA	CASSPPQRTNTEAFF	TGTGCCAGCAGCCCCCCACAGAGAACTAACACTGAAGCTTTCTTT
TRBV2	NA	TRBJ1-4	NA	CASSELRIGNEKLFF	TGTGCCAGCAGTGAACTGCGGATAGGTAATGAAAAACTGTTTTTT
TRBV4-1	once	TRBJ1-2	NA	CASSQAMGDGYTF	TGCGCCAGCAGCCAAGCTATGGGGGATGGCTACACCTTC
TRBV20-1	NA	TRBJ2-3	TRBD2	CSAPNSGRTDTQYF	TGCAGTGCTCCCAATAGCGGGAGAACAGATACGCAGTATTTT
TRBV4-2	NA	TRBJ2-7	TRBD1	CASSQDTGTGPYGQYF	TGTGCCAGCAGCCAAGACACAGGGACAGGGCCCTACGGGCAGTACTTC
TRBV6-5	many	TRBJ2-5	NA	CASSPAGIQETQYF	TGTGCCAGCAGCCCAGCTGGGATCCAAGAGACCCAGTACTTC
TRBV4-3	NA	TRBJ2-7	NA	CASSQNPRDSYEQYF	TGCGCCAGCAGCCAAAACCCACGGGATTCCTACGAGCAGTACTTC
TRBV20-1	few	TRBJ2-5	NA	CSARGVADQETQYF	TGCAGTGCTAGGGGGGTGGCGGACCAAGAGACCCAGTACTTC
TRBV11-1	NA	TRBJ2-1	TRBD2	CASSPQRGTSGYNEQFF	TGTGCCAGCAGCCCCCAGAGGGGGACTAGCGGCTACAATGAGCAGTTCTTC
TRBV14	few	TRBJ2-5	NA	CASSQKRVGETQYF	TGTGCCAGCAGCCAGAAACGGGTCGGGGAGACCCAGTACTTC
TRBV7-8	NA	TRBJ1-2	NA	CASSVAGDYYGYTF	TGTGCCAGCAGCGTTGCAGGGGACTACTATGGCTACACCTTC
TRBV7-2	NA	TRBJ2-7	TRBD2	CASSPTSGIYNEQYF	TGTGCCAGCAGCCCTACTAGCGGGATATACAATGAGCAGTACTTC
TRBV5-1	NA	TRBJ2-5	TRBD1	CASSLRDRGSLRETQYF	TGCGCCAGCAGCTTGCGGGACAGGGGAAGCCTCAGGGAGACCCAGTACTTC
TRBV27	NA	TRBJ2-7	NA	CASSLSSVRDEQYF	TGTGCCAGCAGTTTATCGTCCGTGAGGGACGAGCAGTACTTC